This T cell receptor (beta chain) emerged from a study of technical replicates of blood from a few donors. The CDR3 is made up of 17 amino acids. Germline CDR1 and CDR2: SGDLS and YYNGEE. V was shortened by 2 bases and J by 7 bases, with 19 bases between the two germline ends. Produced via immunoSEQ multiplex PCR; TCRdb's table is partial and in-frame only. The data contain about 59,000 clones, more than 95% of them singletons. This receptor was obtained from a human donor in good health. Material for sequencing was T cells isolated from PBMCs. The chain recombines TRBV9 with TRBJ1-6; D is possibly TRBD1 (6 bases). CDR3 residues: CASSVLGGGLVNSPLHF. Written as DNA, the CDR3 is TGTGCCAGCAGCGTCTTAGGGGGGGGGCTTGTGAATTCACCCCTCCACTTT.